This T cell receptor (beta chain) was identified during a study of shared clonotypes between healthy human individuals. The study's findings and limits: For naive CD4 cells, around 5% of clonotypes were shared across a handful of donors.

Using immunoSEQ multiplex PCR, the repertoire was profiled, and TCRdb retains in-frame clones only, with some absent. The sample consists of over a million clones, more than 65% of them appearing once. With 3 bases clipped from V and 4 bases from J, the junction kept 6 bases outside the gene matches. This CDR3 has 15 residues. Germline loops: CDR1 KGHSH, CDR2 LQKENI. Points on this clone: The antigen is undetermined.

The sequence was collected from a man aged 18 to 29 in good health. Material for sequencing was memory CD4+ T cells sorted from blood. Indicated subset: CD45RA-negative fraction. V is TRBV18 and J is TRBJ1-1; 9 nucleotides agree with TRBD1. CDR3 sequence reads: CASSPEDRGSTEAFF. For the CDR3, the DNA is TGTGCCAGCTCACCCGAGGACAGGGGAAGCACTGAAGCTTTCTTT.